This T cell receptor beta chain was profiled in a study of T cell repertoires in ileal Crohn's disease. Study context: At surgery, under 40% of patients smoked, with median disease duration roughly 7.2 years. Every patient was operated on for stricturing (roughly 60%) or penetrating (about 39%) complications.

Study findings and constraints: Every patient over 26.8% clonality showed endoscopic recurrence.

Here immunoSEQ multiplex PCR was the method, and the copy in TCRdb shows in-frame clones only, minus some. The table has 8,000 or so clones, more than 60% seen once. On this clone itself: The antigen is not known.

CDR3 length equals 15 residues. After removal of 5 bases from V and 1 base from J, the junction contained 5 bases not matched to a gene. From germline, CDR1 is SGHTA and CDR2 FQGNSA. This TCR came from an adult with Crohn's disease. The chain couples TRBV7-2 to TRBJ1-1; 9 bases match TRBD1. Material for sequencing was ileal tissue. The CDR3 nucleotides are TGTGCCAGCAGCCGTCGACAGGGGGGGAACACTGAAGCTTTCTTT. Translated, it gives CASSRRQGGNTEAFF.